Listed below are T cell receptor beta chains from one sample, sequenced in a study of breast tumors, draining lymph nodes, adjacent tissues. TCRdb reprocessed the multiplex PCR reads via MiXCR and lists one record per CDR3 protein. Of 150,000 to 200,000 distinct CDR3 sequences listed, around 29% are singletons. The sequencing input was axillary lymph node tissue. These TCRs come from a female donor with breast cancer. Some clones in this sample may be carry-over from other donors' samples. Each CDR3 is given with its conserved first and last residue. D genes are given only for firm matches. A clone size is listed for some rows: how often the clone was seen (once, few, many), or a class if it is expanded.

d_call	cdr3_length	v_call	clone_size	j_call	cdr3_nt	cdr3_aa
TRBD2	17	TRBV6-9	-	TRBJ2-5	TGTGCCAGCAGTCGCCGTATTAGCGGGGGGCCTGGAGAGACCCAGTACTTC	CASSRRISGGPGETQYF
-	14	TRBV30	many	TRBJ2-3	TGTGCCTGGAGTTCTACCCAACCCACAGATACGCAGTGTTTT	CAWSSTQPTDTQCF
-	13	TRBV2	many	TRBJ2-1	TGTGCCAGCAGTGAAGGGCAATTCAATGAGCAGTTCTTC	CASSEGQFNEQFF
-	13	TRBV30	few	TRBJ1-5	TGTGCCTGGGCCCCACAGAAGAATCAGCCCCAGCATTTT	CAWAPQKNQPQHF
-	14	TRBV3-1	few	TRBJ2-1	TGTGCCAGCAGCCTCACAGAGTTGACTGTTGAGCAGTTCTTC	CASSLTELTVEQFF
-	14	TRBV6-6	-	TRBJ1-2	TGTGCCAGCAGTCACGGAGACCATAACTATGGCTACACCTTC	CASSHGDHNYGYTF
TRBD2	16	TRBV11-2	many	TRBJ2-1	TGTGCCAGCAGGGGGTCTAGCGGAAGCTCCTACAATGAGCAGTTCTTC	CASRGSSGSSYNEQFF
-	16	TRBV12-3/TRBV12-4	-	TRBJ1-4	TGTGCCAGCACCCTAAGTGCAGGTGAGGGAAATGAAAAACTGTTTTTT	CASTLSAGEGNEKLFF
TRBD1	16	TRBV30	many	TRBJ1-5	TGTGCCTGGAGCCAGACAGGGCTAGGTTACAATCAGCCCCAGCATTTT	CAWSQTGLGYNQPQHF
-	12	TRBV29-1	many	TRBJ2-3	TGCAGCGTTGAGAGTCGGGGATATACGCAGTATTTT	CSVESRGYTQYF
TRBD1	12	TRBV20-1	many	TRBJ2-5	TGCAGTGCAACGGACAGGGCCGAGACCCAGTACTTC	CSATDRAETQYF
TRBD2	16	TRBV7-2	many	TRBJ2-2	TGTGCCAGCAGCCCCCGGGGAGGGTCGAACACCGGGGAGCTGTTTTTT	CASSPRGGSNTGELFF
-	15	TRBV18	many	TRBJ1-6	TGTGCCAGCTCACAGCTGGACAGCTATAATTCACCCCTCCACTTT	CASSQLDSYNSPLHF
-	12	TRBV24-1	many	TRBJ2-7	TGTGCCACCAAGGGTCTCGCTACCGGGCAGTACTTC	CATKGLATGQYF